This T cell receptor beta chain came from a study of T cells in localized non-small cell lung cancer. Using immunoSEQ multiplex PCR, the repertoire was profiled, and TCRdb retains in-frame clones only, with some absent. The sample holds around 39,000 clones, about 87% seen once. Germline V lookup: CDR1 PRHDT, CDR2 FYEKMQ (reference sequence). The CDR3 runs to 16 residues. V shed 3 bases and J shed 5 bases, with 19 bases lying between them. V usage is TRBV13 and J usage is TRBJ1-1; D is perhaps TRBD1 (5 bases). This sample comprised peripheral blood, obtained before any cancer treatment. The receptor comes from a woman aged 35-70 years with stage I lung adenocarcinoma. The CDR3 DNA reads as TGTGCCAGCAGCTTCAGGGCGGCCCTTTCCGGGACTGAAGCTTTCTTT. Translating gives CASSFRAALSGTEAFF.